This TCR beta chain was recorded in a study of OX40 agonist ivuxolimab in advanced cancers. Study at large: Patients were 82.7% male with ages about 20 to 79, mean roughly 55. Three individuals attained partial responses, comprising one hepatocellular carcinoma case and two cutaneous melanoma cases.

This clone was counted between two and nine times. Germline CDR1 and CDR2: MNHEY and SMNVEV (reference sequence). This CDR3 contains 15 residues. Trimming cost V 2 bases and J 4 bases; bases outside gene matches: 5. Patients who had autoimmune disease history or got systemic immunosuppression were left out. Libraries were prepared by immunoSEQ multiplex PCR; TCRdb keeps only in-frame clonotypes and omits some of them. Here the sample spans 25,000 or so clones, approximately 77% being singletons. The sequencing here drew on CD4+ or CD8+ T cells sorted from blood, taken in a trial of the OX40 agonist ivuxolimab. This TCR came from an adult with an advanced solid tumor such as melanoma, head and neck, liver or kidney cancer. This sequence joins TRBV27 and TRBJ2-3; TRBD1 matches 8 bases. The CDR3 DNA follows: TGTGCCAGCAGTTTAAGGGACAGGACCGCAGATACGCAGTATTTT. This encodes CASSLRDRTADTQYF.